Shown below are 28 T cell receptor beta chains from a single sample sequenced in a study of shared clonotypes between healthy human individuals. TCRdb's copy holds only in-frame clones and misses some; the assay was immunoSEQ multiplex PCR. This sample has approximately 2.5 million clones, with approximately 94% found just once. The sequencing input was naive CD4+ T cells sorted from blood. Described subset: CD45RA+ positively selected. The source of these receptors is a young man in good health.

The chain is built from TRBV5-4 and TRBJ2-3; D may match TRBD1 or TRBD2 (5 bases each). V lost 1 base and J lost 10, with 13 bases in between. Germline-derived CDR1 and CDR2 are SGHNT and YYREEE (reference sequence). The CDR3 runs 13 residues. CDR3 sequence: CASSLRGVGSQYF. The CDR3 DNA is TGTGCCAGCAGCTTGCGAGGGGTTGGTTCGCAGTATTTT.

The genes are TRBV18 and TRBJ2-7, with D perhaps matching TRBD1 or TRBD2 (5 bases each). CDR3 length: 16 amino acids. The germline V gene encodes CDR1 KGHSH and CDR2 LQKENI. Trimming left V 5 bases short and J 0 bases short, with 17 bases between. CDR3 coding DNA: TGTGCCAGCTCAGAAGGCTGGGGGTTTCTCTCCTACGAGCAGTACTTC. The encoded protein is CASSEGWGFLSYEQYF.

To note about this clone: The same CDR3 can be traced to other DNA sequences in this sample. The rearrangement joins TRBV9 to TRBJ2-5; D remains unclear. With 0 bases removed from V and 2 bases from J, the gap between germline ends came to 5 bases. Germline CDR1 reads SGDLS; CDR2 reads YYNGEE. The CDR3 is made up of 13 amino acids. Here the CDR3 reads CASSVAQQETQYF. CDR3 coding DNA: TGTGCCAGCAGCGTAGCACAGCAAGAGACCCAGTACTTC.

This clone showed up just a few times. This chain connects TRBV10-3 to TRBJ1-5; tentatively, D is TRBD1 (6 bases). Trimming removed 0 bases at V and 0 bases at J, with 12 bases between. Germline CDR1 reads ENHRY; CDR2 reads SYGVKD. The CDR3 runs 17 residues. The CDR3 here is CAISESGTGHSNQPQHF. CDR3 bases: TGTGCCATCAGTGAGTCTGGAACAGGGCATAGCAATCAGCCCCAGCATTTT.

V is TRBV18 and J is TRBJ1-6, with D hard to call. The CDR3 runs to 15 residues. V gave up 3 bases and J gave up 8 bases, with 14 bases separating them. Germline-derived CDR1 and CDR2 are KGHSH and LQKENI. The CDR3 loop is CASSPLGQTDSPLHF. The CDR3 region has the DNA TGTGCCAGCTCACCGTTGGGTCAGACCGATTCACCCCTCCACTTT.

This chain links TRBV19 with TRBJ1-1; D possibly corresponds to TRBD1 (6 bases). The CDR3 contains 13 residues. V lost 9 bases, J lost 4 bases, and 15 bases lay in between. Germline V CDR1 and CDR2: LNHDA, SQIVND (reference sequence). CDR3: CASRPDRTTEAFF. The CDR3 DNA follows: TGTGCCAGCAGACCGGACAGAACCACTGAAGCTTTCTTT.

V gene TRBV29-1 combines with J gene TRBJ1-2; no clear D gene. The V and J ends lost 4 bases and 2 bases respectively, with 17 bases between them. The germline CDR1 and CDR2 sequences are SQVTM and ANQGSEA. The CDR3 sequence is 15 residues long. DNA of the CDR3: TGCAGCGTTGTTGTGGTTGGCCGAAGAAACTATGGCTACACCTTC. It translates to CSVVVVGRRNYGYTF. Filled out from reference TRBV29-1 and TRBJ1-2, the complete variable domain reads SAVISQKPSRDICQRGTSLTIQCQVDSQVTMMFWYRQQPGQSLTLIATANQGSEATYESGFVIDKFPISRPNLTFSTLTVSNMSPEDSSIYLCSVVVVGRRNYGYTFGSGTRLTVV.

The chain has TRBV5-4 and TRBJ2-5; D is possibly TRBD2 (6 bases). Trimming removed 4 bases from V and 1 base from J, with 14 bases in between. This CDR3 has 15 residues. Germline CDR1 is SGHNT and CDR2 is YYREEE (reference sequence). The CDR3 DNA is TGTGCCAGCAGCGATCTGGGGACTCTCCAAGAGACCCAGTACTTC. As protein: CASSDLGTLQETQYF.

Notes on this clone: Other DNA sequences in this sample translate to the same CDR3. V gene TRBV5-1 combines with J gene TRBJ2-7, with 7 bases that match TRBD2. The CDR3 is 13 amino acids. Germline CDR1 and CDR2: SGHRS and YFSETQ. J lost 2 bases, V lost 4 bases, and 3 bases had no gene match. The CDR3, as DNA: TGCGCCAGCAGCAGCGGGACTCCCTACGAGCAGTACTTC. Its translation: CASSSGTPYEQYF.

This chain joins TRBV2 and TRBJ2-3, with 10 bases fitting TRBD2. The CDR3 covers 14 residues. V shed 7 bases and J 4 bases; nucleotides not matched to a gene: 5. The germline V gene encodes CDR1 SNHLY and CDR2 FYNNEI. The CDR3 reads CASTRTSGADTQYF. CDR3 coding DNA: TGTGCCAGCACTAGGACTAGCGGAGCAGATACGCAGTATTTT.

The chain has TRBV5-1 and TRBJ1-4; a weak D match, TRBD1 (6 bases). V lost 0 bases and J 6 bases, leaving 12 bases between the germline ends. The CDR3 spans 15 residues. CDR1 is SGHRS, CDR2 YFSETQ, per germline. Here the CDR3 DNA reads TGCGCCAGCAGCTTGGCACAGGGAGCGGATGAAAAACTGTTTTTT. Encoded protein: CASSLAQGADEKLFF. Filled out from reference TRBV5-1 and TRBJ1-4, the complete variable domain reads KAGVTQTPRYLIKTRGQQVTLSCSPISGHRSVSWYQQTPGQGLQFLFEYFSETQRNKGNFPGRFSGRQFSNSRSEMNVSTLELGDSALYLCASSLAQGADEKLFFGSGTQLSVL.

This clone was seen a single time. Within the sample, other DNA sequences also encode this same CDR3. The J gene is TRBJ2-2, the V gene TRBV18; D is unresolved. Germline loops: CDR1 KGHSH, CDR2 LQKENI. The CDR3 is 13 residues long. Trimming shortened V by 3 bases and J by 5 bases, and 7 bases separated the two germline ends. CDR3 protein: CASSPPGTGELFF. CDR3 nucleotides: TGTGCCAGCTCACCCCCCGGGACCGGGGAGCTGTTTTTT.

This clone was counted only a few times. The V and J genes are TRBV10-1 and TRBJ1-5; D gene unclear. V lost 1 base and J 4 bases, leaving 5 bases between the germline ends. Germline V CDR1 and CDR2: WNHNN, SYGVQD (reference sequence). The CDR3 contains 13 residues. The CDR3 DNA follows: TGCGCCAGCAGTGAGTACTCAAATCAGCCCCAGCATTTT. The encoded protein is CASSEYSNQPQHF.

A few counts support this clone. This chain connects TRBV18 to TRBJ2-7; a possible D gene is TRBD1 (6 bases). The CDR3 has 13 amino acids. Looked up from germline, CDR1 is KGHSH and CDR2 is LQKENI. V lost 6 bases and J 5 bases, leaving 14 bases between the germline ends. CDR3 DNA: TGTGCCAGCTCCCCTGACAGGAACGACGAGCAGTACTTC. Translation: CASSPDRNDEQYF.

The genes are TRBV4-1 and TRBJ1-1; D ambiguous. This CDR3 comprises 15 residues. Germline V gene data show CDR1 as MGHRA and CDR2 as YSYEKL. The germline V and J ends were trimmed by 4 bases and 5 bases, with 17 bases remaining between them. As DNA, the CDR3 is TGCGCCAGCAGCCTGGGCTGGGGAATTCGAACTGAAGCTTTCTTT. Translating it yields CASSLGWGIRTEAFF.

The V gene is TRBV19, the J gene TRBJ1-5; 7 bases align to TRBD1. Trimming cost V 5 bases and J 6 bases; bases outside gene matches: 4. Germline lookup yields CDR1 LNHDA and CDR2 SQIVND (reference sequence). This CDR3 is built from 13 residues. Here the CDR3 reads CASSPRGPQPQHF. DNA of the CDR3: TGTGCCAGTAGTCCAAGGGGGCCTCAGCCCCAGCATTTT.

The CDR3 spells CAIRQGSNYGYTF. In DNA, the CDR3 is TGTGCCATCCGACAGGGTTCCAACTATGGCTACACCTTC. V usage is TRBV6-5 and J usage is TRBJ1-2; 7 nucleotides match TRBD1. Germline V gene lookup returns CDR1 MNHEY and CDR2 SVGAGI. This CDR3 comprises 13 residues. Germline trimming cut 10 bases from V and 2 bases from J; bases unmatched to any gene: 7.

This chain links TRBV28 with TRBJ1-5, with 9 nucleotides matching TRBD1. This CDR3 spans 16 amino acids. With 1 base clipped from V and 3 bases from J, the junction kept 4 bases outside the gene matches. Per the germline V gene, CDR1 is MDHEN and CDR2 is SYDVKM. The chain's CDR3 is CASSLYGQGYNQPQHF. Written as DNA, the CDR3 is TGTGCCAGCAGTTTATATGGACAGGGGTACAATCAGCCCCAGCATTTT.

The V gene is TRBV18, the J gene TRBJ2-2; D may be TRBD1 (6 bases). Deletions cut 3 bases from V and 0 bases from J, with 11 bases between. CDR3 length equals 16 residues. In germline, CDR1 is KGHSH, CDR2 LQKENI. The CDR3 nucleotides read TGTGCCAGCTCACCCCGACAGGCCCCGAACACCGGGGAGCTGTTTTTT. It is translated as CASSPRQAPNTGELFF.

The J gene is TRBJ2-1, the V gene TRBV9; 13 nucleotides align to TRBD2. The germline V gene has CDR1 SGDLS and CDR2 YYNGEE. V shed 0 bases and J 4 bases; nucleotides not matched to a gene: 4. The CDR3 runs to 17 residues. Written as DNA, the CDR3 is TGTGCCAGCAGCGTAGACGCGGGACTAGCGGGATACAATGAGCAGTTCTTC. This sequence encodes CASSVDAGLAGYNEQFF. The variable domain in full, completed from reference TRBV9 and TRBJ2-1, reads DSGVTQTPKHLITATGQRVTLRCSPRSGDLSVYWYQQSLDQGLQFLIQYYNGEERAKGNILERFSAQQFPDLHSELNLSSLELGDSALYFCASSVDAGLAGYNEQFFGPGTRLTVL.

A note on this clone: Germline is not matched at one junction end, which may reflect a read error. The genes are TRBV10-3 and TRBJ1-1, with D tentatively TRBD1 (5 bases). From germline, CDR1 is ENHRY and CDR2 SYGVKD. The length of the CDR3 is 13 residues. The CDR3 loop is CAINEGLNTEAFF. The CDR3 DNA reads TGTGCCATCAATGAGGGGCTGAACACTGAAGCTTTCTTT.

Concerning this clone: Other DNA sequences in the sample encode the same CDR3. J is TRBJ1-1 and V is TRBV6-5; 10 nucleotides agree with TRBD1. J gave up 1 base and V 5 bases, and 1 base lay outside the gene matches. This CDR3 comprises 14 residues. Per germline, CDR1 MNHEY and CDR2 SVGAGI. DNA for the CDR3: TGTGCCAGCAGTCGGACAGGGGGGAACACTGAAGCTTTCTTT. Protein product: CASSRTGGNTEAFF.

This clone has a single count. The chain couples TRBV5-1 to TRBJ2-1; D is possibly TRBD1 (6 bases). The V gene lost 1 base and the J gene lost 3 bases, with 11 bases spanning the gap. The germline V gene has CDR1 SGHRS and CDR2 YFSETQ. This CDR3 has 15 residues. The CDR3 DNA reads TGCGCCAGCAGCTTGCAGGCAGGGGACTACAATGAGCAGTTCTTC. It yields the protein CASSLQAGDYNEQFF.

This chain connects TRBV5-6 to TRBJ2-7, with D perhaps TRBD1 or TRBD2 (5 bases each). The V end lost 4 bases, the J end lost 2 bases, and 10 bases lay between the germline ends. CDR1 is SGHDT and CDR2 is YYEEEE in the germline V gene. This CDR3 spans 13 amino acids. CDR3 DNA: TGTGCCAGCAGCCGTGGGACCACCTACGAGCAGTACTTC. It translates to CASSRGTTYEQYF.

Turning to this clone: This sample also contains other DNA sequences that code for the same CDR3. This rearrangement joins TRBV4-1 to TRBJ2-3, with 9 positions matching TRBD1. The germline V gene has CDR1 MGHRA and CDR2 YSYEKL. Losses at the gene ends were 6 bases for V and 4 bases for J; bases not matched to a gene: 2. CDR3 length: 13 residues. The CDR3 spells CASRRTGADTQYF. DNA for the CDR3: TGCGCCAGCAGGCGGACAGGGGCAGATACGCAGTATTTT.

V is TRBV9 and J is TRBJ2-3, with TRBD1 matching 10 bases. Germline V gives CDR1 SGDLS, CDR2 YYNGEE. The CDR3 is 16 residues long. V was clipped by 4 bases and J by 8 bases; unmatched bases: 13. The CDR3 protein is CASSPRPGTGAGTQYF. CDR3 nucleotide sequence: TGTGCCAGCAGCCCACGTCCCGGGACAGGGGCGGGTACGCAGTATTTT.

This clone was found once. This chain connects TRBV28 to TRBJ1-4; D might be TRBD1 (6 bases). Trimming took 3 bases from V and 8 from J, leaving 7 bases between them. The CDR3 loop spans 12 amino acids. Germline lookup yields CDR1 MDHEN and CDR2 SYDVKM. The CDR3 loop reads CASSLGAEKLFF. CDR3 bases: TGTGCCAGCAGTTTGGGGGCGGAAAAACTGTTTTTT.

J is TRBJ2-3 and V is TRBV30; 9 bases align to TRBD2. The CDR3 has 14 amino acids. Trimming at V came to 4 bases and at J to 7 bases, leaving 9 bases not matched to a gene. Germline CDR1 GTSNPN, CDR2 SVGIG (reference sequence). In DNA, the CDR3 is TGTGCCTGGACAAAACCGGGACTAGCTAATACGCAGTATTTT. Amino acid sequence: CAWTKPGLANTQYF.